These T cell receptor beta chains were read from a single sample in a study of regulatory T cells in long-lasting Graves disease. TCRdb passed the multiplex PCR reads through MiXCR, listing each CDR3 protein once. Of 200,000 to 250,000 distinct CDR3 sequences in the sample, less than 20% are singletons; the top ten hold about 10%. The same specimen was also included in a second study, on T cells in Graves' hyperthyroidism and ophthalmopathy.

The material sequenced was peripheral blood mononuclear cells (PBMCs), taken at new diagnosis, from a patient treated with antithyroid drugs. The receptors come from a woman aged 30 to 39 with Graves disease. The CDR3 runs from the conserved cysteine through the conserved F or W. A D gene is named only where the DNA matches it firmly. Rows give clone size only sometimes, using once, few, many, or a class for an expanded clone.

15	TRBD2	TRBV6-2/TRBV6-3	NA	TRBJ2-3	TGTGCCAGCAGTGAGGCTAGCGGGACCCGTGATACGCAGTATTTT	CASSEASGTRDTQYF
17	NA	TRBV7-3	few	TRBJ2-1	TGTGCCAGCAGCCCCACCAGGACCAGAGGAAGCTACAATGAGCAGTTCTTC	CASSPTRTRGSYNEQFF
13	NA	TRBV12-3/TRBV12-4	many	TRBJ1-2	TGTGCCAGCAGTTTAGGCACCCCGGGGAGCTACACCTTC	CASSLGTPGSYTF
14	NA	TRBV6-1	many	TRBJ1-4	TGTGCCAGCAGTCCCGACCGGAGGAATGAAAAACTGTTTTTT	CASSPDRRNEKLFF
16	TRBD1	TRBV9	many	TRBJ2-2	TGTGCCAGCAGCGTAGGAGGGGGCGGAGGCACCGGGGAGCTGTTTTTT	CASSVGGGGGTGELFF
14	NA	TRBV4-1	many	TRBJ1-4	TGCGCCAGCAGCCAGAGGGGACCTGGTGAAAAACTGTTTTTT	CASSQRGPGEKLFF
12	NA	TRBV20-1	few	TRBJ1-5	TGCAGTGCTAGAGTCGAAGGCTTGCCCGAGCATTTT	CSARVEGLPEHF
13	TRBD1	TRBV30	many	TRBJ1-2	TGTGCCTGGAGTTCGACAGGGGCGGGAGGCTACACCTTC	CAWSSTGAGGYTF
16	TRBD1	TRBV5-1	many	TRBJ2-2	TGCGCCAGCAGCAGGAGGGGACAGGGTGCGTCCGGGGAGCTGTTTTTT	CASSRRGQGASGELFF
12	NA	TRBV18	many	TRBJ2-1	TGTGCCAGCTCACCATCGGGTTGGGAGCAGTTCTTC	CASSPSGWEQFF